This T cell receptor beta chain is from a study of neurological immune-mediated disorders. Germline V gene data show CDR1 as DFQATT and CDR2 as SNEGSKA (reference sequence). V lost 2 bases to trimming and J lost 1 base, with 15 bases between them. The CDR3 is 16 residues long. The time point: longitudinal time-point 1 (baseline). The unsorted libraries were generated from a total of 2 million PBMCs, which had been stored in RNAlater at -80 C. This clonotype showed up many times. Synthesis of cDNA was performed by 5'RACE using 10-nucleotide random UMIs. TCRdb re-analysed the 5' RACE reads in MiXCR, keeping a single row per CDR3 protein. Of about 49,000 distinct CDR3 sequences in the sample, more than 8.5% were seen once.

Sequencing was carried out using PBMCs. This TCR came from a woman aged 40 to 55 in good health. V gene TRBV20-1 combines with J gene TRBJ2-1; D gene uncertain. The DNA of the CDR3 is TGCAGTGCTAGAATGGCCAGTGAATCTTCCTACAATGAGCAGTTCTTC. Protein: CSARMASESSYNEQFF.